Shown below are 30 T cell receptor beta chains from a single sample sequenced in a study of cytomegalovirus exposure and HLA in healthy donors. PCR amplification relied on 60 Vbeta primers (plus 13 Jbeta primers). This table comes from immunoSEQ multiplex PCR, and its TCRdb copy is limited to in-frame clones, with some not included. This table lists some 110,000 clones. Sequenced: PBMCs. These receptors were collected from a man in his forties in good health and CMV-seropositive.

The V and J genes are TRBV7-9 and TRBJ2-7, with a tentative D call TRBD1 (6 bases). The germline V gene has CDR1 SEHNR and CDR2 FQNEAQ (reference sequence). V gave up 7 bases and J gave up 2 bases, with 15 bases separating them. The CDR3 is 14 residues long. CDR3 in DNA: TGTGCCAGCACCCCCGGGGACACCACCTACGAGCAGTACTTC. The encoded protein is CASTPGDTTYEQYF.

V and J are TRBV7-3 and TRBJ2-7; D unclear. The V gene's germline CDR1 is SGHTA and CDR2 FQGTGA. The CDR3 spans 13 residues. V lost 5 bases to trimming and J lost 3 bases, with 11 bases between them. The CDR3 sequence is CASSTTPYYEQYF. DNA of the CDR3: TGTGCCAGCAGCACCACCCCCTACTACGAGCAGTACTTC. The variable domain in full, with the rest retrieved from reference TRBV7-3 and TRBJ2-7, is GAGVSQTPSNKVTEKGKYVELRCDPISGHTALYWYRQSLGQGPEFLIYFQGTGAADDSGLPNDRFFAVRPEGSVSTLKIQRTERGDSAVYLCASSTTPYYEQYFGPGTRLTVT.

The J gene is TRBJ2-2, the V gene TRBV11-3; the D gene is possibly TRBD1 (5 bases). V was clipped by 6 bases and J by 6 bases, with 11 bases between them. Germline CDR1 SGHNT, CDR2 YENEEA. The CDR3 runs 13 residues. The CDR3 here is CASSKTVAGELFF. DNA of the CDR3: TGTGCCAGCAGTAAGACAGTTGCCGGGGAGCTGTTTTTT.

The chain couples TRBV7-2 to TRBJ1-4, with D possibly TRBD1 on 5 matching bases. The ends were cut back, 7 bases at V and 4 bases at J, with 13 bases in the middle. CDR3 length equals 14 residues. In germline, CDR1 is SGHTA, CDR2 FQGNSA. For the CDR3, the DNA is TGTGCCAGCAACCGGGGGGACCATAATGAAAAACTGTTTTTT. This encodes CASNRGDHNEKLFF.

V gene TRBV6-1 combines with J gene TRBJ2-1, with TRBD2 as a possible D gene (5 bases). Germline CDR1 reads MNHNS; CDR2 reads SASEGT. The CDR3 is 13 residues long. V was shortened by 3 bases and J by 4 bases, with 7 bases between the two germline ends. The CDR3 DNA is TGTGCCAGCAGTGATGTAGCGTACAATGAGCAGTTCTTC. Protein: CASSDVAYNEQFF.

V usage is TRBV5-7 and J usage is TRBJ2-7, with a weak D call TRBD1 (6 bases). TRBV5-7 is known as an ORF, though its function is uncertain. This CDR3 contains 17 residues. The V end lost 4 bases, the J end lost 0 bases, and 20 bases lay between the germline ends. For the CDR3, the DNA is TGTGCCAGCAGCCCCTACTTCAGGGGATTCCTCTCCTACGAGCAGTACTTC. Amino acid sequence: CASSPYFRGFLSYEQYF.

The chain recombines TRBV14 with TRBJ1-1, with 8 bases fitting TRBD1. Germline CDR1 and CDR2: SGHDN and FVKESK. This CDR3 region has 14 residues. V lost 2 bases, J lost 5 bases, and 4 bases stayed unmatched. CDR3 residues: CASSQWTGRTEAFF. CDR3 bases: TGTGCCAGCAGCCAATGGACAGGGCGTACTGAAGCTTTCTTT.

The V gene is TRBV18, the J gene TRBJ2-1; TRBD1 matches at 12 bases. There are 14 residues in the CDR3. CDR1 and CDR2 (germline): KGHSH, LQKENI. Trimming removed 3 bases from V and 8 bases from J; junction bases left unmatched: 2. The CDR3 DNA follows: TGTGCCAGCTCACCGGGACAGGGGGCGCATGAGCAGTTCTTC. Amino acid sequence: CASSPGQGAHEQFF. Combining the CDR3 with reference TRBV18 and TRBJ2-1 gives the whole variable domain NAGVMQNPRHLVRRRGQEARLRCSPMKGHSHVYWYRQLPEEGLKFMVYLQKENIIDESGMPKERFSAEFPKEGPSILRIQQVVRGDSAAYFCASSPGQGAHEQFFGPGTRLTVL.

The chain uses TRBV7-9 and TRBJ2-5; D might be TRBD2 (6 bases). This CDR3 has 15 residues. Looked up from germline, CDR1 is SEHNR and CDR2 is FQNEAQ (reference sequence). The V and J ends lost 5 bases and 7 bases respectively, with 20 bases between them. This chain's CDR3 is CASSDRDWGEWTQYF. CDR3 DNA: TGTGCCAGCAGCGACCGGGACTGGGGGGAATGGACCCAGTACTTC.

The CDR3 loop reads CASSPFLASTGELFF. Here the CDR3 DNA reads TGCGCCAGCAGCCCCTTTCTAGCGAGCACCGGGGAGCTGTTTTTT. The V gene is TRBV5-1, the J gene TRBJ2-2; D perhaps matches TRBD2 (6 bases). CDR3 size: 15 residues. Between the trimmed V and J ends, which lost 4 bases and 4 bases, there was a span of 14 bases. In germline, CDR1 is SGHRS, CDR2 YFSETQ. The complete variable domain, with remaining parts taken from reference TRBV5-1 and TRBJ2-2, reads KAGVTQTPRYLIKTRGQQVTLSCSPISGHRSVSWYQQTPGQGLQFLFEYFSETQRNKGNFPGRFSGRQFSNSRSEMNVSTLELGDSALYLCASSPFLASTGELFFGEGSRLTVL.

This CDR3 reads CASSIGLAWGDTQYF. In DNA, the CDR3 is TGTGCCAGCAGCATCGGACTAGCTTGGGGAGATACGCAGTATTTT. The chain joins TRBV7-8 to TRBJ2-3; 8 nucleotides line up with TRBD2. The CDR3 runs to 15 residues. With V trimmed by 5 bases and J by 5 bases, 9 bases remained unmatched. Germline assignment: CDR1 SGHVS and CDR2 FQNEAQ.

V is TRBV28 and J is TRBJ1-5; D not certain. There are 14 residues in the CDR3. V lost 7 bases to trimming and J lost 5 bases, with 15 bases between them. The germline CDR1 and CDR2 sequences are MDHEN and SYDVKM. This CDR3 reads CASKFQGGYQPQHF. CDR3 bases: TGTGCCAGCAAGTTTCAAGGAGGCTATCAGCCCCAGCATTTT.

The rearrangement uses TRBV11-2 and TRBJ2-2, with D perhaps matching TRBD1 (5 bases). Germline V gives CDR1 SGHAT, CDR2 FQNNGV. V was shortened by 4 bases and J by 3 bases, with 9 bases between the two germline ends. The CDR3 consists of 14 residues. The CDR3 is CASSSPGYTGELFF. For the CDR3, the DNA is TGTGCCAGCAGCTCACCAGGGTACACCGGGGAGCTGTTTTTT.

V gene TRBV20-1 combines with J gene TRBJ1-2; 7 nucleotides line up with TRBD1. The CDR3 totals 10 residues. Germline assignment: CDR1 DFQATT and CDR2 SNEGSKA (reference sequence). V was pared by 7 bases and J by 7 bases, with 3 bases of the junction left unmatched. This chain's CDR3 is CSEGTVGYTF. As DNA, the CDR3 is TGCAGTGAAGGGACAGTTGGCTACACCTTC.

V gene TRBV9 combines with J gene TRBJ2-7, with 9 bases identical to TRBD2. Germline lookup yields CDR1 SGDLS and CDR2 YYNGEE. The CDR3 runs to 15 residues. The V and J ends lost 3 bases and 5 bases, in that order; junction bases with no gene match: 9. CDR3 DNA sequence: TGTGCCAGCAGCGCGCTAGCGGGGCTTACCGACGAGCAGTACTTC. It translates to CASSALAGLTDEQYF.

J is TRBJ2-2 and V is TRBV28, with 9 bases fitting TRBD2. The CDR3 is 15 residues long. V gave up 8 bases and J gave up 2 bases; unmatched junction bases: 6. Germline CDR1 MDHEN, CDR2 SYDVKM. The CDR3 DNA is TGTGCCAGCGGGGGCGGGAGGGCCAACACCGGGGAGCTGTTTTTT. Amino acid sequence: CASGGGRANTGELFF. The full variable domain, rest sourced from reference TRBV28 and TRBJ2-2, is DVKVTQSSRYLVKRTGEKVFLECVQDMDHENMFWYRQDPGLGLRLIYFSYDVKMKEKGDIPEGYSVSREKKERFSLILESASTNQTSMYLCASGGGRANTGELFFGEGSRLTVL.

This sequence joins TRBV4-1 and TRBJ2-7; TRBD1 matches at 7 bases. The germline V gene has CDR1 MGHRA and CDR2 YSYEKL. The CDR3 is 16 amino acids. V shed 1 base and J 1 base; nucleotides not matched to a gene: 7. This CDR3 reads CASSQGPGQWSYEQYF. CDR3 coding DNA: TGCGCCAGCAGCCAAGGACCGGGACAGTGGTCCTACGAGCAGTACTTC.

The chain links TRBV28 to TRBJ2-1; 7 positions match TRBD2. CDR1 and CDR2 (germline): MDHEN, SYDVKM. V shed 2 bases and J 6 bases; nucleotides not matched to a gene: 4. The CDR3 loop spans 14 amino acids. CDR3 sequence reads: CASSLAGARNEQFF. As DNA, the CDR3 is TGTGCCAGCAGTTTAGCGGGAGCCCGCAATGAGCAGTTCTTC.

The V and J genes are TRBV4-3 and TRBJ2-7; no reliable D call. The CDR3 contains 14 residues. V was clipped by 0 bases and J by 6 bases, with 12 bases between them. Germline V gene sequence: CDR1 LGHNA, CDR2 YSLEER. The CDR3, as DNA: TGCGCCAGCAGCCAAGATCTCCGCGCGTCCGAGCAGTACTTC. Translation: CASSQDLRASEQYF.

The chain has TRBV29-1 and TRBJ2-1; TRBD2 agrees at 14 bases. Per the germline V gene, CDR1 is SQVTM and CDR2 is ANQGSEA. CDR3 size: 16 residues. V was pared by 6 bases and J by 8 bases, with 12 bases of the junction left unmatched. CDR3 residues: CSVAGTSGRVLDEQFF. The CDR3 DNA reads TGCAGCGTGGCCGGGACTAGCGGGAGAGTTTTAGATGAGCAGTTCTTC.

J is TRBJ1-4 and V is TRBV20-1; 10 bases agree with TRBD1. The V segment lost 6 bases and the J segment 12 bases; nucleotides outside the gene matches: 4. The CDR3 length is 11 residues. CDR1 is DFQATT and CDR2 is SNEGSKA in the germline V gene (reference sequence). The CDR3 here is CSARDRGELFF. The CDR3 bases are TGCAGTGCAAGGGACAGGGGCGAACTGTTTTTT.

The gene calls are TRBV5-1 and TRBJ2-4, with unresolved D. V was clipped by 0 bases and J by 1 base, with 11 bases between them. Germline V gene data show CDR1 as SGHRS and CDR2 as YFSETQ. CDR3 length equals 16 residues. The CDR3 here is CASSLVPVGAKNIQYF. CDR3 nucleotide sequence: TGCGCCAGCAGCTTGGTACCGGTCGGGGCCAAAAACATTCAGTACTTC.

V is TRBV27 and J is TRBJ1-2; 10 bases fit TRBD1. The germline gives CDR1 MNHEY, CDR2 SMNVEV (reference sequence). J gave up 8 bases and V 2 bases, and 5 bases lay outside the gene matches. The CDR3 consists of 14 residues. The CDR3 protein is CASSLTGTGEGYTF. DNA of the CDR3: TGTGCCAGCAGTTTAACCGGGACAGGGGAAGGCTACACCTTC.

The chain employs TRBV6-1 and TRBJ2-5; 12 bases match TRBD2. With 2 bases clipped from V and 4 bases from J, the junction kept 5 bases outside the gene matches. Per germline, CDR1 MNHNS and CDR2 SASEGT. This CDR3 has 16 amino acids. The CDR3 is CASSESSGRGSETQYF. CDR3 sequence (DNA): TGTGCCAGCAGTGAATCTAGCGGGAGGGGATCAGAGACCCAGTACTTC.

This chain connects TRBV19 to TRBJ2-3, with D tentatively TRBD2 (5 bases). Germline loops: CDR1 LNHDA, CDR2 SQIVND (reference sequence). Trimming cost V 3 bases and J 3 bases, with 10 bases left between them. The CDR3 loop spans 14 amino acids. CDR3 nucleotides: TGTGCCAGTAGTATCCTAGCCCGGACAGATACGCAGTATTTT. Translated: CASSILARTDTQYF.

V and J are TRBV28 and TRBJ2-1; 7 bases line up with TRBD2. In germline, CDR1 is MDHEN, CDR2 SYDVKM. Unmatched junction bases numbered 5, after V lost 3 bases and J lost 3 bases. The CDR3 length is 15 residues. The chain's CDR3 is CASSFFGRNYNEQFF. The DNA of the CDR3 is TGTGCCAGCAGTTTTTTCGGGAGGAACTACAATGAGCAGTTCTTC.

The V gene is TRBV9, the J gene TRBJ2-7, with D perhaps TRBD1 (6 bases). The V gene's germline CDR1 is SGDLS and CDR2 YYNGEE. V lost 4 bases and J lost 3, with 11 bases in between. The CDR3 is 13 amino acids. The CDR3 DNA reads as TGTGCCAGCAGCTCCCGACAGGACTACGAGCAGTACTTC. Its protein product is CASSSRQDYEQYF.

The chain's CDR3 is CASSLEGVGNTIYF. The CDR3 nucleotides are TGCGCCAGCAGCTTGGAAGGGGTTGGAAACACCATATATTTT. The rearrangement joins TRBV5-1 to TRBJ1-3; D is perhaps TRBD1 (5 bases). V gave up 0 bases and J gave up 3 bases, with 7 bases separating them. CDR1 and CDR2 from the germline V gene are SGHRS and YFSETQ. The CDR3 extends over 14 amino acids.

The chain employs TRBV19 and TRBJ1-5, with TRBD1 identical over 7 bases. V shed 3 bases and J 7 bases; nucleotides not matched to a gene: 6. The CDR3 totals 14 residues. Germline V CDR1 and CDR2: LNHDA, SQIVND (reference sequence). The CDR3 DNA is TGTGCCAGTAGTATCGACAGGGAGTACCAGCCCCAGCATTTT. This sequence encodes CASSIDREYQPQHF. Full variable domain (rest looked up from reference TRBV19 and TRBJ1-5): DGGITQSPKYLFRKEGQNVTLSCEQNLNHDAMYWYRQDPGQGLRLIYYSQIVNDFQKGDIAEGYSVSREKKESFPLTVTSAQKNPTAFYLCASSIDREYQPQHFGDGTRLSIL.

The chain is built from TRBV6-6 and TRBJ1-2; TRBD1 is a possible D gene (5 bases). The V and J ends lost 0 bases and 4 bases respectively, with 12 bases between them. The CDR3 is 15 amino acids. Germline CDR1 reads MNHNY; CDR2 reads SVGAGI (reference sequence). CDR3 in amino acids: CASSYSDNRGYGYTF. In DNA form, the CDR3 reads TGTGCCAGCAGTTACTCGGACAATCGCGGCTATGGCTACACCTTC.